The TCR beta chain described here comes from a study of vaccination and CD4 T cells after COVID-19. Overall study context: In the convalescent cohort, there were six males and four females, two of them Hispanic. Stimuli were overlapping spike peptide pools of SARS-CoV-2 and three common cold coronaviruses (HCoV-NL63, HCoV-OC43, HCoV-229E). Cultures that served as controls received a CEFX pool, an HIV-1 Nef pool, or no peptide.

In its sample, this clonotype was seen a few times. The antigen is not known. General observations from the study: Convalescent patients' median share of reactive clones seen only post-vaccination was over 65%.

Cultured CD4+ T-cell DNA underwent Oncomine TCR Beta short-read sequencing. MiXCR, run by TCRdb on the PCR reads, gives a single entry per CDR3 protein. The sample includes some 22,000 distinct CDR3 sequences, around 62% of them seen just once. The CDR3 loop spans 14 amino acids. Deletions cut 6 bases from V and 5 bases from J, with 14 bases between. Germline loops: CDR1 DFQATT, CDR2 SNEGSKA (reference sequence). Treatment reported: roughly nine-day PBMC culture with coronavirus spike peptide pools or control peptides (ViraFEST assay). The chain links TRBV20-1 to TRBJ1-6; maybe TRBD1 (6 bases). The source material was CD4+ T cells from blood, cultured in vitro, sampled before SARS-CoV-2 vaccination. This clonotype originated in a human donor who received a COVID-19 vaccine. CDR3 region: CSAEDSSDNSPLHF. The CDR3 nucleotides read TGCAGTGCGGAGGACAGCTCTGATAATTCACCCCTCCACTTT.